Following are 22 T cell receptor beta chains from one sample sequenced in a study of CD8+CD57+ T cells in acquired aplastic anemia. Genomic DNA acted as the template from which TCR beta VDJ combination and CDR3 sequence profiling were carried out. MiXCR, applied by TCRdb to the reads, yields one record per CDR3 protein. The profile covers about 420,000 distinct CDR3 sequences, with 65% to 80% appearing a single time and around 4% taken by the ten largest. Sequencing input: sorted CD4+, CD8+, or CD8+CD57+ T cells (not recorded which) from PBMCs. These TCRs come from a human donor in good health, serving as a control.

The genes are TRBV20-1 and TRBJ2-7, with TRBD1 matching 9 bases. The germline V gene encodes CDR1 DFQATT and CDR2 SNEGSKA (reference sequence). This CDR3 is 13 amino acids long. V shed 6 bases, J shed 4 bases, and the junction held 7 bases outside the gene matches. The CDR3 reads CSAQGQGGYEQYF. DNA of the CDR3: TGCAGTGCCCAGGGACAGGGAGGATACGAGCAGTACTTC.

V gene TRBV12-3 or TRBV12-4 combines with J gene TRBJ1-5; D possibly corresponds to TRBD1 (5 bases). CDR3 length equals 15 residues. The V gene lost 6 bases and the J gene lost 0 bases, with 12 bases spanning the gap. The CDR3 protein is CASSRGPISNQPQHF. The CDR3 DNA is TGTGCCAGCAGCCGGGGACCGATTAGCAATCAGCCCCAGCATTTT.

Comment on this clonotype: This CDR3 is missing its conserved last phenylalanine or tryptophan, likely due to a read error. No DNA is shown, since the ends of the CDR3 on it are uncertain; the CDR3 is the one TCRdb lists. This chain links TRBV9 with TRBJ2-3. The CDR3 numbers 12 amino acids, ends counted. Germline assignment: CDR1 SGDLS and CDR2 YYNGEE. This chain's CDR3 is CASSVSTDTKYL.

Concerning this clonotype: The junction shows a germline mismatch at one end, possibly a read error. V gene TRBV7-9 combines with J gene TRBJ1-5; D gene ambiguous. The CDR3 has 13 residues. CDR1 and CDR2 from the germline V gene are SEHNR and FQNEAQ (reference sequence). The CDR3 loop reads CASGTSENQPQHF. DNA of the CDR3: TGTGCCAGCGGCACTAGCGAGAATCAGCCACAGCATTTT.

The chain joins TRBV20-1 to TRBJ1-5; TRBD1 matches 8 bases. Germline CDR1 DFQATT, CDR2 SNEGSKA (reference sequence). CDR3 size: 14 residues. V shed 3 bases, J shed 5 bases, and the junction held 6 bases outside the gene matches. This CDR3 is CSARHLGQDQPQHF. CDR3 coding DNA: TGCAGTGCTAGGCACTTGGGACAGGATCAGCCCCAGCATTTT.

This rearrangement joins TRBV20-1 to TRBJ2-6; TRBD2 matches 9 bases. The CDR3 contains 17 residues. With V trimmed by 3 bases and J by 4 bases, 10 bases remained unmatched. Germline lookup yields CDR1 DFQATT and CDR2 SNEGSKA (reference sequence). This chain's CDR3 is CSARPGGGGVGANVLTF. The CDR3 DNA reads as TGCAGTGCTAGGCCGGGGGGCGGGGGGGTGGGGGCCAACGTCCTGACTTTC.

This clonotype was seen at least ten times. The chain is built from TRBV3-1 and TRBJ2-7, with 7 nucleotides matching TRBD1. CDR1 is LGHDT, CDR2 YNNKEL, per germline (reference sequence). The CDR3 spans 13 residues. Trimming removed 8 bases from V and 2 bases from J; junction bases left unmatched: 6. The CDR3 sequence: CASGGDRAYEQYF. CDR3 DNA: TGTGCCAGCGGGGGAGACAGGGCCTACGAGCAGTACTTC.

This clonotype was counted at least ten times. V gene TRBV2 combines with J gene TRBJ1-4; TRBD1 matches 7 bases. The germline V gene has CDR1 SNHLY and CDR2 FYNNEI. The CDR3 is 14 residues long. The junction had 8 bases not matched to a gene; V was cut back by 9 bases and J by 4 bases. CDR3 region: CAREGTDYNEKLFF. For the CDR3, the DNA is TGTGCCAGGGAAGGGACAGACTATAATGAAAAACTGTTTTTT.

This rearrangement joins TRBV5-1 to TRBJ2-1; D may correspond to TRBD1 or TRBD2 (5 bases each). CDR1 is SGHRS, CDR2 YFSETQ, per germline. Trimming pared 3 bases from V and 6 bases from J, leaving 16 bases between. CDR3 length equals 15 residues. CDR3 amino acids: CASSSDQGPSNEQFF. CDR3 coding DNA: TGCGCCAGCAGCTCGGATCAGGGACCCAGCAATGAGCAGTTCTTC.

This clonotype was seen at least ten times. The rearrangement links TRBV4-3 to TRBJ1-3, with D maybe TRBD1 (6 bases). V was clipped by 0 bases and J by 0 bases, with 9 bases between them. There are 16 residues in the CDR3. Germline assignment: CDR1 LGHNA and CDR2 YSLEER. In DNA form, the CDR3 reads TGCGCCAGCAGCCAAGATGGACAGAACTCTGGAAACACCATATATTTT. This codes for CASSQDGQNSGNTIYF.

The J gene is TRBJ1-6, the V gene TRBV7-8, with D possibly being TRBD1 (5 bases). Germline loops: CDR1 SGHVS, CDR2 FQNEAQ. V was shortened by 1 base and J by 9 bases, with 19 bases between the two germline ends. The CDR3 loop spans 17 amino acids. The chain's CDR3 is CASSLVNRDLGGSPLHF. As DNA, the CDR3 is TGTGCCAGCAGCTTAGTAAACCGGGACCTAGGTGGTTCACCCCTCCACTTT.

This clonotype occurred once. The V and J genes are TRBV9 and TRBJ1-6; D gene uncertain. Germline V gene lookup returns CDR1 SGDLS and CDR2 YYNGEE. V shed 2 bases and J shed 19 bases, with 22 bases lying between them. This CDR3 is 14 amino acids long. The CDR3 region has the DNA TGTGCCAGCAGCGTGGAAAAAGATACGCAGTATCTTCACTTT. Protein product: CASSVEKDTQYLHF.

Note on this clonotype: Just one base apart from a much larger clone, this may be a read error. The chain links TRBV5-4 to TRBJ2-6; D is uncertain. The CDR3 totals 15 residues. Germline V gene lookup returns CDR1 SGHNT and CDR2 YYREEE (reference sequence). The CDR3 loop reads CAGSFPGTGANVLTF. The CDR3 DNA reads TGTGCCGGCAGCTTTCCGGGCACTGGGGCCAACGTCCTGACTTTC. The whole variable domain, remainder taken from reference TRBV5-4 and TRBJ2-6, is ETGVTQSPTHLIKTRGQQVTLRCSSQSGHNTVSWYQQALGQGPQFIFQYYREEENGRGNFPPRFSGLQFPNYSSELNVNALELDDSALYLCAGSFPGTGANVLTFGAGSRLTVL.

Worth noting for this clonotype: The CDR3 ends on some other residue instead of the conserved phenylalanine or tryptophan, so this is likely a read error. The rearrangement links TRBV2 to TRBJ2-7; D perhaps matches TRBD2 (5 bases). Trimming removed 7 bases at V and 3 bases at J, with 7 bases between. Germline V gene lookup returns CDR1 SNHLY and CDR2 FYNNEI. The CDR3 covers 11 residues. The DNA of the CDR3 is TGTGCCAGCAATGAGGGCTACGAGCAGTACTAT. Translation gives CASNEGYEQYY.

As to this clonotype: A junction end diverges from the germline sequence, so it may reflect a read error. The chain has TRBV12-3 or TRBV12-4 and TRBJ1-1, with D perhaps TRBD1 (5 bases). The CDR3 runs to 15 residues. The CDR3 region is CASTTRPGMNTETFF. The DNA for the CDR3 is TGTGCCAGCACTACTCGGCCAGGGATGAACACTGAAACTTTCTTT.

On this clonotype itself: One end of the junction does not line up with germline, which may come from a read error. This chain connects TRBV19 to TRBJ2-1, with 9 bases lining up with TRBD2. This CDR3 is built from 11 residues. Germline values: CDR1 LNHDA, CDR2 SQIVND (reference sequence). The CDR3 region has the DNA TGTTCCAGCGGGGGGTACAATGAGCAGTTCTTC. It is translated as CSSGGYNEQFF.

This rearrangement joins TRBV10-2 to TRBJ1-4, with D maybe TRBD1 (5 bases). Deletions cut 10 bases from V and 17 bases from J, with 11 bases between. Per germline, CDR1 WSHSY and CDR2 SAAADI. This CDR3 is 8 amino acids long. The CDR3 DNA reads TGCGCCACCGCGACAGTCTTTTTT. It specifies CATATVFF.

The chain employs TRBV2 and TRBJ1-5, with D possibly TRBD1 on 6 matching bases. The CDR3 covers 14 residues. Germline V gene lookup returns CDR1 SNHLY and CDR2 FYNNEI. V lost 6 bases and J 12 bases, leaving 21 bases between the germline ends. The CDR3 DNA reads as TGTGCCAGCAGCCGAGACAGGCGCACTCAGGGCCAGCATTTT. This translates into CASSRDRRTQGQHF.

This clonotype is labeled as medium-sized (0.01 to 0.1%). In DNA form, the CDR3 reads TGTGCCAGCAGCTTAGGGGCAAATAATTCACCCCTCCACTTT. Its protein is CASSLGANNSPLHF. This chain links TRBV7-2 with TRBJ1-6; D is uncertain. V was cut by 1 base and J by 5 bases, with 6 bases left in between. CDR1 is SGHTA, CDR2 FQGNSA, per germline. The CDR3 is 14 amino acids.

To note about this clonotype: The junction departs from germline at one end; a sequencing error may be responsible. V gene TRBV6-1 combines with J gene TRBJ1-2; no reliable D call. The CDR3 is made up of 12 amino acids. The germline V gene has CDR1 MNHNS and CDR2 SASEGT. The CDR3 region is CASSVTGSGYTF. The CDR3 DNA sequence: TGTGCCAGTAGTGTAACCGGGAGTGGCTACACCTTC.

The chain uses TRBV6-2 or TRBV6-3 and TRBJ1-2; D gene unclear. Trimming removed 7 bases at V and 9 bases at J, with 21 bases between. The CDR3 loop spans 14 amino acids. Per germline, CDR1 MNHEY and CDR2 SVGEGT. CDR3 in DNA: TGTGCCAGCATTGACCCCCCGGGCGTTGATAGCTACACCTTC. The encoded protein is CASIDPPGVDSYTF.

CDR3 sequence (DNA): TGTGCCAGTAGTATTAGCCTGGGGGATACTGAAGCTTTCTTT. Translation gives CASSISLGDTEAFF. The chain uses TRBV19 and TRBJ1-1, with D possibly being TRBD1 (5 bases). V gave up 3 bases and J gave up 5 bases, with 13 bases separating them. The CDR3 runs 14 residues. From germline, CDR1 is LNHDA and CDR2 SQIVND (reference sequence).